This TCR beta chain was profiled in a study of blood T cell repertoires in COVID-19. Whole-study context: Italy, Spain and the United States were the sources of the convalescent and acute COVID-19 samples. Sample material is recorded as cDNA or gDNA derived from T cells, B-cell-depleted T cells, or PBMCs.

The ends lost 0 bases at V and 5 bases at J; junction bases unmatched: 9. Germline CDR1 and CDR2: SGHDN and FVKESK. There are 16 residues in the CDR3. Authors' data handling: Amplification with reference gene primers provided the estimates of nucleated cell counts. Some clones are missing from TCRdb's copy, which holds only in-frame ones; the method was immunoSEQ multiplex PCR. V, J and clone size reflect that table, while D and trimming were determined from the DNA. Of 110,000 or so clones listed, 85% are singletons. The receptor was isolated from a human donor in a cohort sampled during active COVID-19. V is TRBV14 and J is TRBJ2-5, with TRBD2 matching over 7 bases. Sample: peripheral blood. This CDR3 is CASSQDLTSKKETQYF. The CDR3 nucleotides read TGTGCCAGCAGCCAAGATTTGACTAGCAAGAAGGAGACCCAGTACTTC.